This T cell receptor (beta chain) was found in a study of T cell repertoires in cytomegalovirus infection. Across the study: Newly reported HLA-C-restricted and thoroughly characterized HLA-B-restricted CMV epitopes were employed. An indication of both CMV infection and matching HLA type came from public TCR beta signatures.

A word on this clonotype: Its specificity is unknown.

There are 13 residues in the CDR3. Trimming stripped 1 base from V and 4 bases from J, with 8 bases between. The germline CDR1 and CDR2 sequences are SGHDT and YYEEEE. Via MiXCR, TCRdb re-called the reads, giving one row per CDR3 protein. The table includes about 890,000 distinct CDR3 sequences, approximately 32% detected once. Study-level points and caveats: The ex vivo response showed dominance by HLA-C-restricted CMV-specific TCR beta clonotypes. Totalled public TCR beta family frequency picked out people who carried CMV plus the relevant HLA.

Sequencing used cultured CD8+ T cells from PBMCs, obtained from culture after CMV antigen stimulation. This receptor was identified in a human donor in good health (CMV status not recorded). Some clones in this sample may be carry-over from other donors' samples. The chain combines TRBV5-6 with TRBJ1-1; the D is unclear. CDR3 residues: CASSLTLGTEAFF. The CDR3 region has the DNA TGTGCCAGCAGCTTGACTCTAGGCACTGAAGCTTTCTTT.